The clone carrying this T cell receptor beta chain occurred many times. What it recognizes is unknown. The data originate from a study of read filtering for tumor transcriptome and immune sequencing. On the study more broadly: About 8 patients were R-ISS I, about 16 were R-ISS II, about seven were R-ISS III.

Study conclusions and caveats: Sorted CD138-negative bone marrow cells were not purified T cells. Compared with RNA-seq, IR-seq gave much higher clonotype depth and reliability.

CDR1 and CDR2 from the germline V gene are SGHRS and YFSETQ. This CDR3 has 14 residues. V lost 4 bases and J lost 5; bases outside the gene matches: 6. Molecular barcoded adaptors covering alpha/delta and beta/gamma chains were used on 400 ng RNA. TCRdb fed the reads into MiXCR, producing one record per CDR3 protein. The data hold approximately 25,000 distinct CDR3 sequences, with about an eighth observed a single time. Source material: a population of CD138-negative cells sorted from bone marrow. V is TRBV5-1 and J is TRBJ2-3; 8 bases line up with TRBD2. The sequence was obtained from a donor aged 40 or over with multiple myeloma. The CDR3 is CASSTGGGQDTQYF. DNA of the CDR3: TGCGCCAGCAGCACCGGGGGGGGCCAAGATACGCAGTATTTT. Variable domain in full (rest from reference TRBV5-1 and TRBJ2-3): KAGVTQTPRYLIKTRGQQVTLSCSPISGHRSVSWYQQTPGQGLQFLFEYFSETQRNKGNFPGRFSGRQFSNSRSEMNVSTLELGDSALYLCASSTGGGQDTQYFGPGTRLTVL.